The clone carrying this TCR beta chain was observed a handful of times. Its cognate antigen is unknown. This sample is drawn from a study of T-cell reconstitution after alpha-beta-depleted transplantation in children. The authors prepared the TCRbeta library with unique molecular identifiers. From the PCR reads, TCRdb called clonotypes with MiXCR, one entry per CDR3 protein. The table has roughly 670,000 distinct CDR3 sequences, roughly 13% seen once. The CDR3 consists of 14 residues. Per germline, CDR1 ENHRY and CDR2 SYGVKD. The V gene end was trimmed by 6 bases and the J gene end by 3 bases; junction bases not matched to a gene: 6. Study findings and constraints: Some patients' high day-60 TCRbeta diversity was traced to surviving recipient T cells and thymic progenitors. The origin of alpha-beta T cells about two months after transplant was reportedly several hundred expanded graft clones. A year had passed since transplant, and T-cell counts and diversity by then came mostly from newly produced T cells.

The sample in question was PBMCs, obtained before TCRalphabeta/CD19-depleted stem cell transplant. The chain joins TRBV10-3 to TRBJ2-3; 7 positions agree with TRBD2. The TCR sequence derives from a girl under 10 years old with congenital amegakaryocytic thrombocytopenia, due to receive a stem cell transplant. As DNA, the CDR3 is TGTGCCATCAGCCCGGGAGGAGGGACAGATACGCAGTATTTT. It is translated as CAISPGGGTDTQYF.